This T cell receptor beta chain was identified during a study of T cells after yellow fever vaccination (dated by TCRdb to the late 2010s). With regard to the full study: Memory subsets (EM, EMRA, CM and Tscm) were sorted on a BD FACS Aria III using CD3, CD45RA, CCR7 and CD95 staining. Libraries from fractions with low cell numbers were prepared with the SMART-Seq v4 Ultra Low Input RNA kit. Bulk TCR alpha and beta repertoires were sequenced longitudinally to track T-cell clones before and after primary and booster YFV17D yellow fever vaccination. The cohort comprised two healthy male donors, one aged 18 to 30 and one aged 30 to 39 years. Blood samples were taken at several timepoints before and after primary and secondary immunization, and bulk PBMC replicates and cell subsets were isolated. Memory subsets were sorted on days 0, 15 and 45 and at 18 months after primary vaccination, and on days 0, 15 and 45 after the 30-year booster. General findings and caveats noted by the study authors: Because abundant contaminating clonotypes from the bulk population could be contained in FACS-sorted repertoires, computational filtering was required. In the sorted memory subsets on day 0, nearly all vaccine-responding clonotypes were below the level of detection. After the booster, most of the clones that had expanded following primary vaccination were detected again (96% of CD4 and around 90% of CD8), which suggests that memory was broadly maintained. Compared with the primary T-cell response, the secondary T-cell response was weaker but faster, peaking on day 5 rather than day 15. A small fraction of clonotypes showed up in both the CD4 and CD8 compartments, probably as a result of convergent recombination. The study included only a couple of donors, which limits how far the findings can be generalized.

Here V drops 4 bases and J drops 7 bases, and the junction holds 5 bases not matched to any gene. The CDR3 numbers 14 residues from cysteine through valine. The kept DNA is CDR3 alone, 42 bases in frame from the first base. CDR1 and CDR2, looked up from the germline V gene, are MDHEN and SYDVKM. Synthesis of TCR cDNA relied on 5'RACE template switching, a step that introduced a universal primer site along with unique molecular identifiers. cDNA synthesis was primed from both the TCR alpha and TCR beta constant segments. Library amplification used two PCR steps, and the second PCR step added sample barcodes and sequencing adapters. Libraries were sequenced on Illumina HiSeq 2500 (2x100 bp) or NovaSeq (2x150 bp). The original methods were these. MIGEC was used to demultiplex reads and collapse the reads into UMI consensus sequences, and MiXCR was used for V(D)J alignment. Vaccine-responding clonotypes were identified with edgeR using replicate PBMC samples, with FDR below 0.01 and a log2 fold change above 5 up to day 15 being required. Bulk clonotypes were assigned CD4 or CD8 identity according to which sequenced CD4 or CD8 repertoire held them at higher abundance. Clonotype frequencies in memory subsets were weighted by FACS-sorted cell numbers to estimate each clone's distribution across memory phenotypes. The public reads were quality trimmed at Q25 with fastp and then assembled into clones with MiXCR by TCRdb, keeping productive beta chains. Entries that share a CDR3 protein sequence are merged under the most common genes and DNA. The V and J calls shown here were made by TCRdb, not taken from the authors' results. Counted in this sample were about 5,800 distinct CDR3 sequences; about 6.1% of them appeared once. The ten largest account for about three fifths of the sample.

In the paper's terms, the treatment or condition label means: live attenuated yellow fever vaccine strain. A standard Ficoll-Paque protocol was used to isolate PBMCs from peripheral blood. The RNeasy Micro Kit was used to extract RNA from sorted memory subsets. This clonotype has ten or more counts. Base-call qualities are not available, and no considerably larger clone is one nucleotide away. This TCR came from a man aged 18 to 29 who received the YFV17D yellow fever vaccine. This specimen consisted of PBMCs, either bulk or a sorted T-cell subset (CD4+, CD8+, memory, or dextramer-sorted; not recorded which), obtained more than 14 days after the first yellow fever vaccination. Recombination connected TRBV28 to TRBJ2-7, and 12 bases in between align with TRBD1. The CDR3 has the sequence CASSWDRGREEQYV. The DNA sequence is TGTGCCAGCAGTTGGGACAGGGGGCGCGAAGAGCAGTACGTC.